This T cell receptor (beta chain) is from a study of blood T cell repertoires in COVID-19. Study-level information: PBMCs, B-cell-depleted T cells, or T cells provided the cDNA or gDNA that made up the material.

CDR1 is LNHDA, CDR2 SQIVND, per germline (reference sequence). V lost 3 bases and J 4 bases, leaving 12 bases between the germline ends. CDR3 length equals 14 residues. This clone turned up a few times. Per the original methods: Using reference gene primer amplification, nucleated cell counts were estimated. This table comes from immunoSEQ multiplex PCR, and its TCRdb copy is limited to in-frame clones, with some not included. That table gives V, J and clone size, and the DNA gave D and trimming. The repertoire holds tens of thousands of clones, with just over 85% as singletons. The origin of this receptor is a woman of 80 years or more with acute or convalescent COVID-19. The sequencing input was peripheral blood. This chain uses TRBV19 with TRBJ1-2; D is unclear. Written as DNA, the CDR3 is TGTGCCAGTAGTATGCGTGCGGAATCCTATGGCTACACCTTC. Translation gives CASSMRAESYGYTF.